Each of the 9 T cell receptor beta chains below was sequenced from the same sample in a study of blood T cell repertoires in COVID-19. The assay was immunoSEQ multiplex PCR, and TCRdb's table has in-frame clones only and misses some. Seen here are around 190,000 clones, 65% to 90% observed once, and the top ten hold about 12%. Sample: peripheral blood. These receptors came from a human donor in a cohort sampled during active COVID-19.

The chain is built from TRBV5-1 and TRBJ2-7; TRBD2 matches at 12 bases. V lost 4 bases, J lost 3 bases, and 5 bases stayed unmatched. The CDR3 totals 15 residues. The germline V gene encodes CDR1 SGHRS and CDR2 YFSETQ. The CDR3 sequence: CASSRTSGEHYEQYF. The CDR3 nucleotides are TGCGCCAGCAGCCGGACTAGCGGGGAGCACTACGAGCAGTACTTC.

The chain links TRBV12-3 or TRBV12-4 to TRBJ1-2; the D is unclear. The germline V and J ends were trimmed by 5 bases and 4 bases, with 5 bases remaining between them. The CDR3 is made up of 11 amino acids. This CDR3 is CASSLPYGYTF. DNA of the CDR3: TGTGCCAGCAGTCTCCCCTATGGCTACACCTTC.

The chain carries TRBV30 and TRBJ1-5; 10 positions match TRBD1. The CDR3 is 14 amino acids. J gave up 5 bases and V 3 bases, and 4 bases lay outside the gene matches. Germline lookup yields CDR1 GTSNPN and CDR2 SVGIG (reference sequence). Written as DNA, the CDR3 is TGTGCCTGGAGACCGACAGGGGGCTATCAGCCCCAGCATTTT. Translating gives CAWRPTGGYQPQHF. Using reference TRBV30 and TRBJ1-5 for the parts outside the CDR3, the full variable domain is SQTIHQWPATLVQPVGSPLSLECTVEGTSNPNLYWYRQAAGRGLQLLFYSVGIGQISSEVPQNLSASRPQDRQFILSSKKLLLSDSGFYLCAWRPTGGYQPQHFGDGTRLSIL.

The genes are TRBV4-1 and TRBJ2-1, with 8 nucleotides matching TRBD2. The germline gives CDR1 MGHRA, CDR2 YSYEKL. The ends lost 0 bases at V and 9 bases at J; junction bases unmatched: 10. The CDR3 covers 16 residues. CDR3 region: CASSQDGSGKGAEQFF. DNA of the CDR3: TGCGCCAGCAGCCAAGATGGTAGCGGGAAAGGGGCTGAGCAGTTCTTC.

The genes are TRBV10-3 and TRBJ2-7, with TRBD2 matching 15 bases. From germline, CDR1 is ENHRY and CDR2 SYGVKD. V dropped 6 bases and J dropped 6; count of bases not matched to a gene: 3. CDR3 size: 14 residues. The chain's CDR3 is CAISGTSGRLEQYF. The CDR3 coding sequence is TGTGCCATCAGCGGGACTAGCGGGAGGCTCGAGCAGTACTTC.

This clone appeared a few times. The V gene is TRBV5-1, the J gene TRBJ2-5; TRBD2 might be the D (5 bases). The length of the CDR3 is 13 residues. The V end lost 4 bases, the J end lost 5 bases, and 12 bases lay between the germline ends. In germline, CDR1 is SGHRS, CDR2 YFSETQ. In DNA form, the CDR3 reads TGCGCCAGCAGCCTGAGGGCTGGGGAGACCCAGTACTTC. Translation gives CASSLRAGETQYF.

V is TRBV6-1 and J is TRBJ1-5; D remains ambiguous. The V and J ends lost 1 base and 3 bases respectively, with 10 bases between them. CDR3 size: 15 residues. Germline V CDR1 and CDR2: MNHNS, SASEGT. CDR3 protein: CASSEDRGYNQPQHF. CDR3 nucleotide sequence: TGTGCCAGCAGTGAAGACAGAGGGTACAATCAGCCCCAGCATTTT.

The chain links TRBV18 to TRBJ1-1; D unclear. The V end was cut by 4 bases, the J end by 1 base, with 16 bases between. The CDR3 is made up of 16 amino acids. Germline V gives CDR1 KGHSH, CDR2 LQKENI. The CDR3 sequence is CASSQISRSGNTEAFF. CDR3 sequence (DNA): TGTGCCAGCTCACAGATTTCACGTAGTGGGAACACTGAAGCTTTCTTT.

The V call is TRBV24-1, the J call TRBJ1-1; D not resolved. The CDR3 extends over 13 amino acids. Looked up from germline, CDR1 is KGHDR and CDR2 is SFDVKD. V was clipped by 5 bases and J by 0 bases, with 6 bases between them. The CDR3 region has the DNA TGTGCCACCAGTGGGGCCATGAACACTGAAGCTTTCTTT. Translating gives CATSGAMNTEAFF.